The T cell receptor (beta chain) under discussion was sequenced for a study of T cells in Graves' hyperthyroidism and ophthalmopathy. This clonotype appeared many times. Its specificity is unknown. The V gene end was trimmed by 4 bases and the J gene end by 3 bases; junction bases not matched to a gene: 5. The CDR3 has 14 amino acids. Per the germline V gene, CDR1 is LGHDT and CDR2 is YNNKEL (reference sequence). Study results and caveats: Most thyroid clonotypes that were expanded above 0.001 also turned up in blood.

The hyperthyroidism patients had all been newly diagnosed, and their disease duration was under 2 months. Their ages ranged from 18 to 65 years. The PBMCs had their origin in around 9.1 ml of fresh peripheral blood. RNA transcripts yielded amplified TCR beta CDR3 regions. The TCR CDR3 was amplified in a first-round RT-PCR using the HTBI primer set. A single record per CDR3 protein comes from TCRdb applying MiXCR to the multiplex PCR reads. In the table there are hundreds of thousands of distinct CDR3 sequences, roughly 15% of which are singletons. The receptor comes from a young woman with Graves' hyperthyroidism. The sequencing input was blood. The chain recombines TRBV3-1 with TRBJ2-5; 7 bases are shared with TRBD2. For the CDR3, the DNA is TGTGCCAGCAGCCTTCGGGACTACGAAGAGACCCAGTACTTC. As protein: CASSLRDYEETQYF.